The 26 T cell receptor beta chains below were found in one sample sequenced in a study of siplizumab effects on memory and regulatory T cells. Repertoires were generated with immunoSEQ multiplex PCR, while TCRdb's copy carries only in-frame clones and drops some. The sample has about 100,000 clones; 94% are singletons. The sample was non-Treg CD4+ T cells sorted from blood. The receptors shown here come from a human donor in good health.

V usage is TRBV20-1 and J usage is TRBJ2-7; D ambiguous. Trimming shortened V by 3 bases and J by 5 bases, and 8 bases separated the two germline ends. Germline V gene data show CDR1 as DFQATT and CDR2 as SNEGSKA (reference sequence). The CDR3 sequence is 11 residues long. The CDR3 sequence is CSASRAHEQYF. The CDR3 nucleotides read TGCAGTGCTAGTAGGGCCCACGAGCAGTACTTC.

CDR3 residues: CASSMRHQPQHF. Here the CDR3 DNA reads TGTGCCAGTAGTATGAGACATCAGCCCCAGCATTTT. J is TRBJ1-5 and V is TRBV19; D is ambiguous. CDR1 and CDR2 (germline): LNHDA, SQIVND (reference sequence). This CDR3 region has 12 residues. V lost 3 bases and J 5 bases, leaving 5 bases between the germline ends.

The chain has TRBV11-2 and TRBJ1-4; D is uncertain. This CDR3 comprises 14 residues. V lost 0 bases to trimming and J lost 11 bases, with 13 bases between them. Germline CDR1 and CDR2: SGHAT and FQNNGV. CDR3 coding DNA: TGTGCCAGCAGCTTAGATGGGCGGCCCGGGAAACTGTTTTTT. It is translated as CASSLDGRPGKLFF.

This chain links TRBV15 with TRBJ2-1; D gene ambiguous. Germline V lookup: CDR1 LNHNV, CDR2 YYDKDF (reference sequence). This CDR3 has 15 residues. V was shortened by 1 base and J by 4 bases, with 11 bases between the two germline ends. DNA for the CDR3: TGTGCCACCAGCAGAGTCAGAAAGGAGTACAATGAGCAGTTCTTC. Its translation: CATSRVRKEYNEQFF.

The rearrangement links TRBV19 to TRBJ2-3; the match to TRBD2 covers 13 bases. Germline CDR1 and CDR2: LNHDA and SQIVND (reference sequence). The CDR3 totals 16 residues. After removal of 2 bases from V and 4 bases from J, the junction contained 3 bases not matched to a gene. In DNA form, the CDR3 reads TGTGCCAGTAGTATAAGGACTAGCGGGAGCGCAGATACGCAGTATTTT. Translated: CASSIRTSGSADTQYF.

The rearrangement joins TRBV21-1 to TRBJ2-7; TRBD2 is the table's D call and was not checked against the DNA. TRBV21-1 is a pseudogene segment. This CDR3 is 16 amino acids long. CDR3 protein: CASSKAPSGSQYEQYF. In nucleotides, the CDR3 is TGTGCCAGCAGCAAAGCGCCTAGCGGAAGCCAATACGAGCAGTACTTC.

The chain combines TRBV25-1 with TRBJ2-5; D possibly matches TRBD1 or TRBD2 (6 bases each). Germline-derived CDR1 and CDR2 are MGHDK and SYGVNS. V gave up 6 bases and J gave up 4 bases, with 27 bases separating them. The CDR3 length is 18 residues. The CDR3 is CASSPTSFQIRGPETQYF. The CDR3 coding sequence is TGTGCCAGCAGCCCGACTAGTTTTCAAATCAGGGGACCAGAGACCCAGTACTTC. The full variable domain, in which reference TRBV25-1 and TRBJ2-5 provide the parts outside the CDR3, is EADIYQTPRYLVIGTGKKITLECSQTMGHDKMYWYQQDPGMELHLIHYSYGVNSTEKGDLSSESTVSRIRTEHFPLTLESARPSHTSQYLCASSPTSFQIRGPETQYFGPGTRLLVL.

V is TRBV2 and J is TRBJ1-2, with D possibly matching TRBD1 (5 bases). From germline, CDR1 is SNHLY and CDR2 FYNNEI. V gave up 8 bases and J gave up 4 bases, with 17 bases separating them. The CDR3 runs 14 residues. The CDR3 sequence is CASGTSGVGYGYTF. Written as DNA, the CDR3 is TGTGCCAGCGGCACATCGGGGGTCGGCTATGGCTACACCTTC.

Here the CDR3 reads CASSKGGRAATDTQYF. CDR3 bases: TGTGCCAGCAGTAAGGGCGGGAGGGCCGCTACAGATACGCAGTATTTT. This chain uses TRBV6-6 with TRBJ2-3, with 9 bases aligning to TRBD2. V lost 5 bases and J lost 3; bases outside the gene matches: 9. The germline V gene has CDR1 MNHNY and CDR2 SVGAGI (reference sequence). This CDR3 contains 16 residues.

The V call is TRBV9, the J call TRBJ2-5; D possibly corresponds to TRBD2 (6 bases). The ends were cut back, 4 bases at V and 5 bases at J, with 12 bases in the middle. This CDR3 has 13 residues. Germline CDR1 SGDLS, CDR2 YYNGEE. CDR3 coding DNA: TGTGCCAGCAGCCTATCAGGGAGGGAGACCCAGTACTTC. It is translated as CASSLSGRETQYF.

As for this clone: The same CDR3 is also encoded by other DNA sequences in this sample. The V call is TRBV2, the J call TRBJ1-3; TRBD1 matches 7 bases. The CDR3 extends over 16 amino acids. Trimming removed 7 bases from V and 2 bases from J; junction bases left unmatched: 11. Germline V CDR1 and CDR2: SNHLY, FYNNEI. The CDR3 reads CASTGKAGGTGNTIYF. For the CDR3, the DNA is TGTGCCAGCACCGGAAAGGCAGGGGGTACTGGAAACACCATATATTTT.

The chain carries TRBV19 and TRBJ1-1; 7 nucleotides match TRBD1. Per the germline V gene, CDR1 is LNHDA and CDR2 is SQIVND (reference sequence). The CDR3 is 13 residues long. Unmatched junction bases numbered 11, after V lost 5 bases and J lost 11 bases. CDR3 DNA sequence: TGTGCCAGTAGTCCTGGGACAGACTTCGTCGCTTTCTTT. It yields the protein CASSPGTDFVAFF.

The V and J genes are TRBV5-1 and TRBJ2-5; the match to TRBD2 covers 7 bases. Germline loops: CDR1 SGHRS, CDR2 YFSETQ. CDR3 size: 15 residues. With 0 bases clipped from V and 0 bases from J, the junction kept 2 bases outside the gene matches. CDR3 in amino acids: CASSLGGGYQETQYF. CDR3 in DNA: TGCGCCAGCAGCTTGGGGGGAGGGTACCAAGAGACCCAGTACTTC.

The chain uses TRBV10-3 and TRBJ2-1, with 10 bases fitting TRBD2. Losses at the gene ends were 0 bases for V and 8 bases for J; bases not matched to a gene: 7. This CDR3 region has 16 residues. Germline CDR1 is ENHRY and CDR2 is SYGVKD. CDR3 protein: CAISESKLAGTDEQFF. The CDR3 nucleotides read TGTGCCATCAGTGAGTCCAAACTAGCGGGGACCGATGAGCAGTTCTTC.

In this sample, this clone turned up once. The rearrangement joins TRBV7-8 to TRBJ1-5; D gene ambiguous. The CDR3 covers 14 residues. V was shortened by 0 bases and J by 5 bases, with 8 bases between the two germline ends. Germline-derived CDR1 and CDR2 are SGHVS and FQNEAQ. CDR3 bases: TGTGCCAGCAGCTTAGCGGTTACCGATCAGCCCCAGCATTTT. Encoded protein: CASSLAVTDQPQHF.

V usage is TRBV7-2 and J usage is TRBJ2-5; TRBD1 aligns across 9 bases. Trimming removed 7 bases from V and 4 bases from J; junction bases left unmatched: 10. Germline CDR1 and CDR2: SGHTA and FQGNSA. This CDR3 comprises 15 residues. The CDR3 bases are TGTGCCAGCATAGCGACAGGGGGTGTATTAGAGACCCAGTACTTC. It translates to CASIATGGVLETQYF.

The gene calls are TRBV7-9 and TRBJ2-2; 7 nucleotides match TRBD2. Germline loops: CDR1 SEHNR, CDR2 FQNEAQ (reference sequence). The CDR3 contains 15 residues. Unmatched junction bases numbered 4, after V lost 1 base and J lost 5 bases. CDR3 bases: TGTGCCAGCAGCTTAGAATCGCGGGAGACCGGGGAGCTGTTTTTT. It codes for CASSLESRETGELFF.

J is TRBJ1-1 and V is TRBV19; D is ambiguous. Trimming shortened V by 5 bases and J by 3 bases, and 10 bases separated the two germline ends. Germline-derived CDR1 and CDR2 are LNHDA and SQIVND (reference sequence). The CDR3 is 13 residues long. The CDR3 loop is CASSADGYTEAFF. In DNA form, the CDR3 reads TGTGCCAGTAGTGCGGACGGATACACTGAAGCTTTCTTT.

The CDR3 DNA reads as TGTGCCTGGAGTGTAACTGGTCGCCCCAATCAGCCCCAGCATTTT. It specifies CAWSVTGRPNQPQHF. The chain has TRBV30 and TRBJ1-5, with unresolved D. Germline CDR1 is GTSNPN and CDR2 is SVGIG (reference sequence). V lost 0 bases and J lost 3, with 12 bases in between. The CDR3 is 15 residues long. The full variable domain, rest sourced from reference TRBV30 and TRBJ1-5, is SQTIHQWPATLVQPVGSPLSLECTVEGTSNPNLYWYRQAAGRGLQLLFYSVGIGQISSEVPQNLSASRPQDRQFILSSKKLLLSDSGFYLCAWSVTGRPNQPQHFGDGTRLSIL.

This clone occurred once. CDR3 sequence: CASSVRSLGTQETQYF. The CDR3, as DNA: TGTGCCAGCAGCGTAAGGAGTTTAGGCACACAAGAGACCCAGTACTTC. The chain has TRBV9 and TRBJ2-5; D not certain. This CDR3 is 16 amino acids long. The V end was cut by 1 base, the J end by 2 bases, with 15 bases between. The V gene's germline CDR1 is SGDLS and CDR2 YYNGEE.

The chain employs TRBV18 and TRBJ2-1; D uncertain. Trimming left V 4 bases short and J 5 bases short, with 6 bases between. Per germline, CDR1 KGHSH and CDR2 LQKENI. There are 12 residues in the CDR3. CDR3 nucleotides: TGTGCCAGCTCACAAGAACACAATGAGCAGTTCTTC. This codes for CASSQEHNEQFF.

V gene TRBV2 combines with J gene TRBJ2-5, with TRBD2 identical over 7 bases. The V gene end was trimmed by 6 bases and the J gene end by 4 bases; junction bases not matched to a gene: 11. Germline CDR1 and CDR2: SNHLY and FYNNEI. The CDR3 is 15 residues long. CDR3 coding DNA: TGTGCCAGCAGGGGAGGGCTAGCGAACCCAGAGACCCAGTACTTC. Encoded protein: CASRGGLANPETQYF.

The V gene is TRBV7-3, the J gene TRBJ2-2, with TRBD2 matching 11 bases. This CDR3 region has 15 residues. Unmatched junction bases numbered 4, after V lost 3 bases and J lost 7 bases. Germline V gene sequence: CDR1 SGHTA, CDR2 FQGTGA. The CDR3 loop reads CASSLQLAGDGELFF. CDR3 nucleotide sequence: TGTGCCAGCAGCTTGCAACTAGCGGGAGACGGGGAGCTGTTTTTT.

The CDR3 loop reads CASKGLTGELFF. The CDR3, as DNA: TGCGCCAGCAAAGGACTCACCGGGGAGCTGTTTTTT. The V call is TRBV10-1, the J call TRBJ2-2, with D possibly TRBD2 on 5 matching bases. Germline CDR1 WNHNN, CDR2 SYGVQD (reference sequence). The CDR3 loop spans 12 amino acids. The ends were cut back, 7 bases at V and 4 bases at J, with 7 bases in the middle.

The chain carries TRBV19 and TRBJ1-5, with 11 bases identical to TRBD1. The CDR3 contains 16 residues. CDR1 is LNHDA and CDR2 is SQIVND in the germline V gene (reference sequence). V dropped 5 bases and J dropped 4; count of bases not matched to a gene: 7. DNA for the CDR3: TGTGCCAGTAGTCACGGACAGGGGGCGAGTAATCAGCCCCAGCATTTT. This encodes CASSHGQGASNQPQHF.

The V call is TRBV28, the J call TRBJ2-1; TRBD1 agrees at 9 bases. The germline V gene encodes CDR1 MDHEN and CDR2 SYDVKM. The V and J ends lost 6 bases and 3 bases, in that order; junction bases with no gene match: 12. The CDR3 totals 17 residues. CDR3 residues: CASSRALQGAHYNEQFF. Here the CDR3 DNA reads TGTGCCAGCAGCCGAGCCCTACAGGGGGCCCACTACAATGAGCAGTTCTTC.